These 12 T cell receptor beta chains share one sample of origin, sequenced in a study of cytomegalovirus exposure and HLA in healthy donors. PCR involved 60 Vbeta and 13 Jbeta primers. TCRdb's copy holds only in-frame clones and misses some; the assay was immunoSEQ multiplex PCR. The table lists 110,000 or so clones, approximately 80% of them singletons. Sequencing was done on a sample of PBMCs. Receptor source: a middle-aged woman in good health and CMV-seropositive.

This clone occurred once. The CDR3 DNA sequence: TGTGCCAGCGGTAGGTGGGTGGGGACTGGTCAGCCCCAGCATTTT. Encoded protein: CASGRWVGTGQPQHF. The V gene is TRBV6-1, the J gene TRBJ1-5, with a weak D call TRBD1 (5 bases). The length of the CDR3 is 15 residues. Trimming took off 8 bases at V and 6 bases at J, with 20 bases between the two ends. Germline V gene sequence: CDR1 MNHNS, CDR2 SASEGT.

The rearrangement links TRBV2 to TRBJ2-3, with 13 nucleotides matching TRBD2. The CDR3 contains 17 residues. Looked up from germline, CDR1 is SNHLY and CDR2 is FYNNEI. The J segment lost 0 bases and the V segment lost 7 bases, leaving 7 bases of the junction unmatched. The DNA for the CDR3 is TGTGCCAGCAAGTGGACTAGCGGGAGAACTAGCACAGATACGCAGTATTTT. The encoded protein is CASKWTSGRTSTDTQYF.

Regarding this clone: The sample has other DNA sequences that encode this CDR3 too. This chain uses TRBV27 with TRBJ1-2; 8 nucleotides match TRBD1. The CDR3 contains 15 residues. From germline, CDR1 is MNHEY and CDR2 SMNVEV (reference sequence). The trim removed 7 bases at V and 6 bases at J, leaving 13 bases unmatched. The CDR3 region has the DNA TGTGCCAGCACCACAAGAACAGGGGGTATTCATGGCTACACCTTC. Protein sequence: CASTTRTGGIHGYTF.

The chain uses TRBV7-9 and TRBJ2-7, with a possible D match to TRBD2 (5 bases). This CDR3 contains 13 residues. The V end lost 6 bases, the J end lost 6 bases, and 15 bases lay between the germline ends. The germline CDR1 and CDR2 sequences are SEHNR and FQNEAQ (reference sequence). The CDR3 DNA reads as TGTGCCAGCAGTTCAGACGAGAGGGTCGAGCAGTACTTC. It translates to CASSSDERVEQYF.

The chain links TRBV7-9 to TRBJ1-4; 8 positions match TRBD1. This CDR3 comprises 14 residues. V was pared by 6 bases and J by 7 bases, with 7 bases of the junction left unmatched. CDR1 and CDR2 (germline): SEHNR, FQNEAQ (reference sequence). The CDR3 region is CASSQNRGSEKLFF. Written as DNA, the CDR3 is TGTGCCAGCAGTCAAAACAGGGGGAGTGAAAAACTGTTTTTT.

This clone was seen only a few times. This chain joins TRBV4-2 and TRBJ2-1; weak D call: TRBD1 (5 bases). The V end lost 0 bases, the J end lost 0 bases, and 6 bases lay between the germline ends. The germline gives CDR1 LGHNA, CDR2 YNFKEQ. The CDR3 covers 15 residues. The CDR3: CASSQEQVSYNEQFF. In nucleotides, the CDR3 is TGTGCCAGCAGCCAAGAACAGGTCTCCTACAATGAGCAGTTCTTC.

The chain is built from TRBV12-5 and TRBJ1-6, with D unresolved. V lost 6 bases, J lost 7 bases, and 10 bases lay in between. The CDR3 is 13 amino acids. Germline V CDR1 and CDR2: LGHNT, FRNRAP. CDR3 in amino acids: CASGESGNSPLHF. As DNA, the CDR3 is TGTGCTAGTGGCGAATCGGGGAATTCACCCCTCCACTTT. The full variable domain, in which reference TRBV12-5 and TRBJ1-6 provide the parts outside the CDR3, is DARVTQTPRHKVTEMGQEVTMRCQPILGHNTVFWYRQTMMQGLELLAYFRNRAPLDDSGMPKDRFSAEMPDATLATLKIQPSEPRDSAVYFCASGESGNSPLHFGNGTRLTVT.

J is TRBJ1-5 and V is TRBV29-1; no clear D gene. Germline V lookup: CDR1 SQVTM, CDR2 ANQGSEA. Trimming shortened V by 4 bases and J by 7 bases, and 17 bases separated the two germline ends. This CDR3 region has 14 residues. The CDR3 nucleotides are TGCAGCGTTGTTTACGGACTGTCCGGGCAGCCCCAGCATTTT. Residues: CSVVYGLSGQPQHF.

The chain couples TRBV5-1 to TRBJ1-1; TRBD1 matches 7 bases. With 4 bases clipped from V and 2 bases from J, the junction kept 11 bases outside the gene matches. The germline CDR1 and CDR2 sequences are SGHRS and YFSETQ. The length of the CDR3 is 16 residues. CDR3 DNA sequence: TGCGCCAGCAGCCCCTGGGTTGGACAGGTAAACACTGAAGCTTTCTTT. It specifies CASSPWVGQVNTEAFF.

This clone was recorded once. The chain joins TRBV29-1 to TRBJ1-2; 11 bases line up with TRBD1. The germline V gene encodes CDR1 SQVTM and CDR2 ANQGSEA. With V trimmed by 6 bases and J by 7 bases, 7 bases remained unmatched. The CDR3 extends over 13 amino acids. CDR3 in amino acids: CSVGTGGTGGYTF. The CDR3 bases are TGCAGCGTCGGGACAGGGGGAACGGGTGGCTACACCTTC. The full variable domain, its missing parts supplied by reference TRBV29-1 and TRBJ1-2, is SAVISQKPSRDICQRGTSLTIQCQVDSQVTMMFWYRQQPGQSLTLIATANQGSEATYESGFVIDKFPISRPNLTFSTLTVSNMSPEDSSIYLCSVGTGGTGGYTFGSGTRLTVV.

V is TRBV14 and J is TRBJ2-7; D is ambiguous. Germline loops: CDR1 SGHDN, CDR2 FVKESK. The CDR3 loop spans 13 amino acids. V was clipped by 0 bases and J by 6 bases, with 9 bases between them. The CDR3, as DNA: TGTGCCAGCAGCCAAGATGTTAGTGGCGAGCAGTACTTC. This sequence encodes CASSQDVSGEQYF.

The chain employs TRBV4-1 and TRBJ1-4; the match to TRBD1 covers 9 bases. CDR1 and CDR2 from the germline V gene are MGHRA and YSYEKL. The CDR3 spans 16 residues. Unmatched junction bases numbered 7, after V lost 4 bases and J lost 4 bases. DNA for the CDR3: TGCGCCAGCAGCCCGGGGCTGGACAGGGGTAATGAAAAACTGTTTTTT. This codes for CASSPGLDRGNEKLFF.